This T cell receptor (beta chain) is from a study of CD4+ T cells in melanoma. Clones were read by immunoSEQ multiplex PCR, and TCRdb kept only the in-frame ones, dropping some. The repertoire consists of about 21,000 clones, with 78% occurring once and the leading ten covering over 9.5%. About this clone: Its specificity is unknown.

V was clipped by 6 bases and J by 6 bases, with 9 bases between them. This CDR3 region has 11 residues. Germline-derived CDR1 and CDR2 are SGHRS and YFSETQ. Study results and limitations: Neoantigen-specific CD4+ T cells in melanoma reportedly had diverse differentiation states.

This receptor was obtained from a human donor with melanoma. The J gene is TRBJ1-1, the V gene TRBV5-1; tentative D call: TRBD1 (6 bases). The CDR3 DNA reads as TGCGCCAGCAAAGGGGGGGCTGAAGCTTTCTTT. Protein sequence: CASKGGAEAFF.